One sample yielded the 23 T cell receptor beta chains listed below, sequenced in a study of T cell repertoires in cytomegalovirus infection. TCRdb fed the reads into MiXCR, producing one record per CDR3 protein. The profile covers more than 650,000 distinct CDR3 sequences, with less than 40% appearing a single time and around 2.6% taken by the ten largest. Sequenced sample: PBMCs. The receptors were sampled from a human donor in good health (CMV status not recorded). Some clones in this sample may be carry-over from other donors' samples.

This clonotype was seen a handful of times. This chain links TRBV7-8 with TRBJ2-3; 12 nucleotides match TRBD2. The CDR3 spans 16 residues. V was pared by 5 bases and J by 7 bases, with 10 bases of the junction left unmatched. Germline V gene data show CDR1 as SGHVS and CDR2 as FQNEAQ. As DNA, the CDR3 is TGTGCCAGCAGCCGAGAACTAGCGGGAGGACTATATACGCAGTATTTT. Its protein is CASSRELAGGLYTQYF.

This clonotype was found once. This chain links TRBV19 with TRBJ2-1, with 12 positions matching TRBD1. In germline, CDR1 is LNHDA, CDR2 SQIVND (reference sequence). CDR3 length: 16 amino acids. Trimming removed 5 bases from V and 10 bases from J; junction bases left unmatched: 12. CDR3 region: CASSLRPGQGAREQFF. Written as DNA, the CDR3 is TGTGCCAGTAGTCTCCGACCGGGACAGGGGGCTCGGGAGCAGTTCTTC.

The chain couples TRBV20-1 to TRBJ2-3; perhaps TRBD2 as D (6 bases). This CDR3 is 15 amino acids long. Germline V CDR1 and CDR2: DFQATT, SNEGSKA (reference sequence). V was shortened by 4 bases and J by 1 base, with 15 bases between the two germline ends. CDR3: CSAILGEVRTDTQYF. The DNA of the CDR3 is TGCAGTGCTATTTTGGGGGAGGTTCGCACAGATACGCAGTATTTT.

The chain uses TRBV7-9 and TRBJ2-3, with 7 positions matching TRBD2. The CDR3 is 17 residues long. The V and J ends lost 5 bases and 2 bases, in that order; junction bases with no gene match: 13. Germline CDR1 is SEHNR and CDR2 is FQNEAQ (reference sequence). The CDR3 loop is CASSTSVWAGVTDTQYF. In DNA, the CDR3 is TGTGCCAGCAGCACTTCCGTATGGGCGGGAGTCACAGATACGCAGTATTTT.

V is TRBV7-9 and J is TRBJ2-3, with 11 bases identical to TRBD2. Per the germline V gene, CDR1 is SEHNR and CDR2 is FQNEAQ (reference sequence). With 4 bases clipped from V and 1 base from J, the junction kept 7 bases outside the gene matches. This CDR3 contains 17 residues. Here the CDR3 reads CASSYKTGLAGTDTQYF. In DNA form, the CDR3 reads TGTGCCAGCAGCTACAAAACGGGACTAGCGGGCACAGATACGCAGTATTTT.

This sequence joins TRBV11-3 and TRBJ2-1, with unresolved D. Germline V lookup: CDR1 SGHNT, CDR2 YENEEA. The CDR3 has 15 residues. Between the trimmed V and J ends, which lost 5 bases and 2 bases, there was a span of 13 bases. CDR3 sequence reads: CASSQETQPYNEQFF. In DNA form, the CDR3 reads TGTGCCAGCAGCCAGGAGACTCAGCCCTACAATGAGCAGTTCTTC.

This clonotype appeared many times. The chain links TRBV5-4 to TRBJ1-1, with a possible D match to TRBD1 (5 bases). The CDR3 length is 15 residues. Germline CDR1 and CDR2: SGHNT and YYREEE (reference sequence). Deletions cut 7 bases from V and 0 bases from J, with 16 bases between. CDR3 sequence reads: CASSPRTGLNTEAFF. The CDR3 DNA follows: TGTGCCAGCTCCCCCCGCACAGGACTGAACACTGAAGCTTTCTTT.

The rearrangement links TRBV7-9 to TRBJ1-2, with D unclear. The CDR3 is 15 residues long. Looked up from germline, CDR1 is SEHNR and CDR2 is FQNEAQ (reference sequence). Trimming pared 3 bases from V and 7 bases from J, leaving 18 bases between. CDR3 loop: CASSFDSRAAGGYTF. Here the CDR3 DNA reads TGTGCCAGCAGCTTTGATTCCCGGGCCGCGGGTGGCTACACCTTC.

On this clonotype: A read error may produce the germline difference seen at one junction end. The chain has TRBV15 and TRBJ2-2, with unresolved D. Germline values: CDR1 LNHNV, CDR2 YYDKDF (reference sequence). The CDR3 runs 12 residues. The CDR3 region has the DNA TGTTCCACGACGGGTTTCGACGGGGAGCTGTTTTTT. Translated: CSTTGFDGELFF.

V and J are TRBV20-1 and TRBJ2-7; weak D call: TRBD1 (6 bases). CDR3 size: 14 residues. Germline-derived CDR1 and CDR2 are DFQATT and SNEGSKA (reference sequence). V was cut by 5 bases and J by 0 bases, with 14 bases left in between. The DNA of the CDR3 is TGCAGTGCTTCGGGACACCTGAGCTCCTACGAGCAGTACTTC. Its translation: CSASGHLSSYEQYF.

This chain connects TRBV6-8 to TRBJ2-7; D unresolved. Trimming cost V 6 bases and J 11 bases, with 23 bases left between them. Germline V gene data show CDR1 as MNHGY and CDR2 as SAAAGT. There are 14 residues in the CDR3. CDR3 sequence reads: CASRPGRGPYDKYF. The CDR3 DNA reads TGTGCCAGCAGACCAGGACGCGGCCCCTACGATAAGTACTTC.

This chain links TRBV27 with TRBJ2-1; unclear D gene. The CDR3 spans 12 residues. Trimming took 5 bases from V and 7 from J, leaving 9 bases between them. Germline V lookup: CDR1 MNHEY, CDR2 SMNVEV (reference sequence). The CDR3 region is CASSTSGNEQFF. The CDR3, as DNA: TGTGCCAGCAGTACTTCCGGAAATGAGCAGTTCTTC.

The chain links TRBV7-3 to TRBJ1-6; D gene ambiguous. Germline V gives CDR1 SGHTA, CDR2 FQGTGA. The CDR3 totals 16 residues. V was shortened by 3 bases and J by 5 bases, with 14 bases between the two germline ends. The CDR3 bases are TGTGCCAGCAGCTTGGACGGCGCGGATAATAATTCACCCCTCCACTTT. Translating it yields CASSLDGADNNSPLHF.

This clonotype was counted a few times. The rearrangement links TRBV28 to TRBJ1-2; D gene uncertain. This CDR3 region has 16 residues. V lost 8 bases and J 1 base, leaving 20 bases between the germline ends. Germline loops: CDR1 MDHEN, CDR2 SYDVKM. CDR3 protein: CASLGRASRSNYGYTF. DNA of the CDR3: TGTGCCAGCCTAGGGAGGGCCTCGAGGAGTAACTATGGCTACACCTTC.

This clonotype was recorded many times. The V call is TRBV5-1, the J call TRBJ1-1; 8 bases agree with TRBD1. Germline CDR1 reads SGHRS; CDR2 reads YFSETQ. V gave up 0 bases and J gave up 6 bases; unmatched junction bases: 4. The CDR3 is 14 amino acids. This CDR3 is CASSLGDRGPEAFF. The CDR3 coding sequence is TGCGCCAGCAGCTTGGGAGACAGGGGACCTGAAGCTTTCTTT.

The chain links TRBV7-2 to TRBJ2-7, with D tentatively TRBD2 (5 bases). V was pared by 1 base and J by 1 base, with 14 bases between. Germline loops: CDR1 SGHTA, CDR2 FQGNSA. The CDR3 spans 16 residues. For the CDR3, the DNA is TGTGCCAGCAGCTTAGTCGCGCGGGTCGGGTCCTACGAGCAGTACTTC. Encoded protein: CASSLVARVGSYEQYF. The whole variable domain, remainder taken from reference TRBV7-2 and TRBJ2-7, is GAGVSQSPSNKVTEKGKDVELRCDPISGHTALYWYRQSLGQGLEFLIYFQGNSAPDKSGLPSDRFSAERTGGSVSTLTIQRTQQEDSAVYLCASSLVARVGSYEQYFGPGTRLTVT.

Comment on this clonotype: Here the CDR3 omits its conserved ending phenylalanine or tryptophan, so a read error is the likely source. The chain couples TRBV11-3 to TRBJ2-2, with D unresolved. Germline values: CDR1 SGHNT, CDR2 YENEEA. The CDR3 contains 13 residues. V gave up 7 bases and J gave up 8 bases, with 14 bases separating them. The CDR3 is CASTPMRGGELFL. CDR3 coding DNA: TGTGCCAGCACCCCTATGCGAGGAGGGGAGCTGTTTTTG.

The chain links TRBV18 to TRBJ2-5; perhaps TRBD1 as D (7 bases). The CDR3 is made up of 17 amino acids. Germline CDR1 and CDR2: KGHSH and LQKENI. The V and J ends lost 3 bases and 4 bases respectively, with 21 bases between them. In DNA, the CDR3 is TGTGCCAGCTCACCGCGGGAACAGGGGTCCGTCAGAGAGACCCAGTACTTC. This gives the protein CASSPREQGSVRETQYF.

This clonotype was detected only a few times. This chain joins TRBV11-2 and TRBJ2-7; D is possibly TRBD1 or TRBD2 (5 bases each). Germline V lookup: CDR1 SGHAT, CDR2 FQNNGV. V lost 6 bases and J 3 bases, leaving 18 bases between the germline ends. The CDR3 has 15 residues. Here the CDR3 reads CASSSYSGAVYEQYF. The CDR3, as DNA: TGTGCCAGCAGTTCTTATTCCGGGGCCGTCTACGAGCAGTACTTC.

This clonotype was recorded at least ten times. The genes are TRBV7-2 and TRBJ1-2, with D maybe TRBD1 (6 bases). V was pared by 0 bases and J by 4 bases, with 12 bases between. Looked up from germline, CDR1 is SGHTA and CDR2 is FQGNSA. The CDR3 is 15 residues long. CDR3 DNA: TGTGCCAGCAGCTTAGCGCTACCAGGGGTCTATGGCTACACCTTC. Translated, it gives CASSLALPGVYGYTF.

This clonotype has only a few counts. The genes are TRBV11-2 and TRBJ1-3; D may be TRBD1 (5 bases). The CDR3 spans 16 residues. Trimming left V 5 bases short and J 2 bases short, with 16 bases between. Germline-derived CDR1 and CDR2 are SGHAT and FQNNGV. The CDR3 is CASSLLGGGPGNTIYF. The CDR3, as DNA: TGTGCCAGCAGCCTTCTCGGGGGTGGCCCTGGAAACACCATATATTTT.

V usage is TRBV28 and J usage is TRBJ1-1; tentative D call: TRBD1 (5 bases). Germline CDR1 is MDHEN and CDR2 is SYDVKM. There are 11 residues in the CDR3. The V end was cut by 5 bases, the J end by 12 bases, with 13 bases between. The CDR3 reads CASSLGQGPFF. The CDR3 nucleotides read TGTGCCAGCAGTCTGGGGCAGGGACCTTTCTTT. Based on the CDR3 plus reference TRBV28 and TRBJ1-1, the full variable domain is DVKVTQSSRYLVKRTGEKVFLECVQDMDHENMFWYRQDPGLGLRLIYFSYDVKMKEKGDIPEGYSVSREKKERFSLILESASTNQTSMYLCASSLGQGPFFGQGTRLTVV.

The chain couples TRBV29-1 to TRBJ2-1, with TRBD2 as a possible D gene (6 bases). In germline, CDR1 is SQVTM, CDR2 ANQGSEA. V shed 5 bases and J shed 3 bases, with 14 bases lying between them. This CDR3 region has 14 residues. CDR3 nucleotide sequence: TGCAGCGTTCTCAGCGGGCCCGGCTACAATGAGCAGTTCTTC. Protein sequence: CSVLSGPGYNEQFF.